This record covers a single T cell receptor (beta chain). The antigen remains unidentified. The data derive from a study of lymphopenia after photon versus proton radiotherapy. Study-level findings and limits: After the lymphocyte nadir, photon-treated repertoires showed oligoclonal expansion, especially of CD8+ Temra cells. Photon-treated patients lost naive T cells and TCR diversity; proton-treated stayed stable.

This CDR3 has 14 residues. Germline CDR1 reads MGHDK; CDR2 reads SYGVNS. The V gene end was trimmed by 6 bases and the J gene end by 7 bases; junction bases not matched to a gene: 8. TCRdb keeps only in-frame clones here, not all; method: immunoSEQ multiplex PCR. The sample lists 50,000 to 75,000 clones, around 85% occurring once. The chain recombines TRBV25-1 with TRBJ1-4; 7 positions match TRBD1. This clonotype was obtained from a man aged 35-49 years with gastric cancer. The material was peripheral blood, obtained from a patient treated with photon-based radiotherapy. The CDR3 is CASSGTARFEKLFF. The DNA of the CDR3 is TGTGCCAGCAGCGGGACAGCGAGGTTTGAAAAACTGTTTTTT.